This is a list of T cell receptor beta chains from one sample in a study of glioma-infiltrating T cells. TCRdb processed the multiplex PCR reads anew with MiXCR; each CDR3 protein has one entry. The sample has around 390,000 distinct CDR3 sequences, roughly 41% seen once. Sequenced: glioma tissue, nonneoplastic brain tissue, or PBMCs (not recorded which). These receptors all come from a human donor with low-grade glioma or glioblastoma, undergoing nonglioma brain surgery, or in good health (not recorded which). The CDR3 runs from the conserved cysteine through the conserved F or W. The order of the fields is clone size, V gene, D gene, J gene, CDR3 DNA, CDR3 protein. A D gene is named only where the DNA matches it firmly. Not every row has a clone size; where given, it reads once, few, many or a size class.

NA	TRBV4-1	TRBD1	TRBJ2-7	TGCGCCAGCAGCCAAGATTTGGGACAGTTCTACGAGCAGTACTTC	CASSQDLGQFYEQYF
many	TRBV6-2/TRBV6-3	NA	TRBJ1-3	TGTGCCAGCAGTTCCGGGGGATCCGGAAACACCATATATTTT	CASSSGGSGNTIYF
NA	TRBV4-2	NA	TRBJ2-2	TGTGCCAGCAGCTCCTCCCCACGAATCGGACCCCCTCTCACCGGGGAGCTGTTTTTT	CASSSSPRIGPPLTGELFF
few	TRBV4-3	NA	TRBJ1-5	TGCGCCAGCAGCCAAGGGGCGGCAGGGTCTGGCCAGCCCCAGCATTTT	CASSQGAAGSGQPQHF
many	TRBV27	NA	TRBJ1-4	TGTGCCAGCAGTCCCTCAACTAATGAAAAACTGTTTTTT	CASSPSTNEKLFF
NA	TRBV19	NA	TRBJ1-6	TGTGCCAGTAGACGGGAGCCCAGCTCCTATAATTCACCCCTCCACTTT	CASRREPSSYNSPLHF
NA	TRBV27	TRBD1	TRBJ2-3	TGTGCCACCAGTGATTCAGCCGGGACAGATAGCACAGATACGCAGTATTTT	CATSDSAGTDSTDTQYF
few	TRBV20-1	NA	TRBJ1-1	TGCAGTGCCAAGGCTGAAGCTTTCTTT	CSAKAEAFF
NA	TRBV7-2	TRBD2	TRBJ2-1	TGTGCCAGCAGCTTACCTCTGAGGACTAGCGGGAGGAGGAATGAGCAGTTCTTC	CASSLPLRTSGRRNEQFF
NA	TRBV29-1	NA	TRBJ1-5	TGCAGCGTGCGGCACGGCAATCAGCCCCAGCATTTT	CSVRHGNQPQHF
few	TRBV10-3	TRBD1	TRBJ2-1	TGTGCCATCATGCAGGGGGAGTCCTACAATGAGCAGTTCTTC	CAIMQGESYNEQFF
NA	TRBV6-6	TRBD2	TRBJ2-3	TGTGCCAGCAGCCCTAGCGGGAGCGCGGATACGCAGTATTTT	CASSPSGSADTQYF
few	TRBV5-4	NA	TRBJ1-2	TGTGCCAGCAGCCTGGTCGACAGTGAGGCTGGCTACACCTTC	CASSLVDSEAGYTF
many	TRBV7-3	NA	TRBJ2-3	TGTGCCAGCAGCTTACTGGGGTCGGATACGCAGTATTTT	CASSLLGSDTQYF
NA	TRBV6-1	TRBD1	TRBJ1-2	TGTGCCATCAGTGGAGGGACAGGGGGTGGCTACACCTTC	CAISGGTGGGYTF
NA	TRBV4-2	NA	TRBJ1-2	TGTGACAGCAGCCAGGATGGCGGGGACACGGGATCTATGGGCTACACCTTC	CDSSQDGGDTGSMGYTF
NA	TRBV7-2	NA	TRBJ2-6	TGTGCCAGCACCTTAACGAGCTCTGGGGCCAACGTCCTGACTTTC	CASTLTSSGANVLTF
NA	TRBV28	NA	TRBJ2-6	TGTGCCACCAGTCTTCTGGGCTCTGGGGCCAACGTCCTGACTTTC	CATSLLGSGANVLTF
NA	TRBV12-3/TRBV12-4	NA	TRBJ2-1	TGTGCCAGCAGTTTTTATGTGTCGGGCTACAATGAGCAGTTCTTC	CASSFYVSGYNEQFF
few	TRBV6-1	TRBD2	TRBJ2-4	TGTGCCAGCAGTCCCCGACTAGCGGGACTAGCCAAAAACATTCAGTACTTC	CASSPRLAGLAKNIQYF
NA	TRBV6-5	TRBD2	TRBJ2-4	TGTGCCAGCAGTTACGACCCGGGAGGCAAAAACATTCAGTACTTC	CASSYDPGGKNIQYF
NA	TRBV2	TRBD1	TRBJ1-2	TGTGCCAGCAGTTCCGGACAGGGGAGGGATGGCTACACCTTC	CASSSGQGRDGYTF
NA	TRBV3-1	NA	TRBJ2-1	TGTGCCAGCAGCCAAAACTACAATGAGCAGTTCTTC	CASSQNYNEQFF
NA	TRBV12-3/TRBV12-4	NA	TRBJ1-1	TGTGCCAGCAGCCTACTAACAGGAGCCACTGAAGCTTTCTTT	CASSLLTGATEAFF
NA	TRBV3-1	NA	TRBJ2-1	TGTGCCAGCAGCCCCCCGGGGCTGAGTGAGCAGTTCTTC	CASSPPGLSEQFF
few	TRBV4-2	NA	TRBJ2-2	TGTGCCAGCAGCCCCCGGTGGGGGAGCGGGGAGCTGTTTTTT	CASSPRWGSGELFF
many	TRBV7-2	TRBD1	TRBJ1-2	TGTGCCAGCAGCTTAGGGGACAGGACTTGGGGCTACACCTTC	CASSLGDRTWGYTF
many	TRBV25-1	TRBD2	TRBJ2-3	TGTGCCAGCAGTGAGTCCCCCCGCAGCGGGAGCCCAGATACGCAGTATTTT	CASSESPRSGSPDTQYF
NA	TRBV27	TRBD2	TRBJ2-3	TGTGCCAGCAGTCTGCTGGGACTAGCGGACCAAGGGGGAACAGATACGCAGTATTTT	CASSLLGLADQGGTDTQYF
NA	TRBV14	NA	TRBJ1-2	TGTGCCAGCAGCCAAGATGGGTACTATGGCTACACCTTC	CASSQDGYYGYTF
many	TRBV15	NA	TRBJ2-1	TGTGCCACCAGCCCCCTAGCAGGGTCAATTACTTCGAGAAATGAGCAGTTCTTC	CATSPLAGSITSRNEQFF
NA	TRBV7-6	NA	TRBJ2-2	TGTGCCAGCAGCTTAGCGGAGATTGGGGAGCTGTTTTTT	CASSLAEIGELFF
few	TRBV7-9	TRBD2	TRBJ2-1	TGTGCCAGCAGCCCATTCAGGACTAGCGGGAGCGATGAGCAGTTCTTC	CASSPFRTSGSDEQFF